The entry that follows covers one TCR beta chain sequence. Some clones are missing from TCRdb's copy, which holds only in-frame ones; the method was immunoSEQ multiplex PCR. The data hold more than 300,000 clones, with 70% to 90% observed a single time. CDR1 ENHRY and CDR2 SYGVKD come from the germline V gene. The CDR3 is made up of 13 amino acids. V was clipped by 6 bases and J by 2 bases, with 10 bases between them. Each participant's cohort was designated according to participant-reported clinical history. Donors of Cohort 3 who recovered were those that had two negative PCRs, clearance, or symptom resolution. This record belongs to a study of blood T cell repertoires in COVID-19. Study overall: Both acute and convalescent COVID-19 samples were obtained from the United States, Italy and Spain. T cells, B-cell-depleted T cells, or PBMCs supplied cDNA or gDNA.

V is TRBV10-3 and J is TRBJ1-1; no definite D call. Sequencing was carried out using PBMCs or T cells enriched from blood (not recorded which). The TCR comes from a woman aged 18 to 35 who had recovered from COVID-19. The CDR3 is CAISTEHNTEAFF. The CDR3 DNA is TGTGCCATCAGCACAGAGCATAACACTGAAGCTTTCTTT.